This T cell receptor (beta chain) came from a study of T cells after yellow fever vaccination. This clonotype came up a few times. Its specificity is not known. The study, taken as a whole, reports: FACS-sorted repertoires could harbor abundant contaminating bulk-population clonotypes. The secondary response showed a weaker magnitude and a faster peak, day 5 versus 15. The CD4 compartment and the CD8 compartment contained a small share of clonotypes in common.

CDR1 is LGHNA, CDR2 YNFKEQ, per germline. This CDR3 has 14 amino acids. V lost 6 bases, J lost 2 bases, and 13 bases lay in between. TCRdb processed the 5' RACE reads anew with MiXCR; each CDR3 protein has one entry. Here the sample spans fewer than 450,000 distinct CDR3 sequences, roughly 11% being singletons. The sequencing here drew on PBMCs, taken on the day of the first yellow fever vaccination. V is TRBV4-2 and J is TRBJ1-2; maybe TRBD1 (5 bases). The clonotype originates from a man younger than 35 who received the YFV17D yellow fever vaccine. The CDR3 reads CASSPDSLNYGYTF. In DNA form, the CDR3 reads TGTGCCAGCAGTCCCGACAGCCTAAACTATGGCTACACCTTC.